This T cell receptor (beta chain) was profiled in a study of T cell responses to AZD1222 COVID-19 vaccine. The germline CDR1 and CDR2 sequences are SEHNR and FQNEAQ (reference sequence). CDR3 length: 18 residues. V was pared by 1 base and J by 1 base, with 20 bases between. Libraries were prepared by immunoSEQ multiplex PCR; TCRdb keeps only in-frame clonotypes and omits some of them. This table has tens of thousands of clones, 70% to 90% appearing once. This clone was observed a single time. Its antigen remains unknown. Notes on the study in general: CD4 TCRs associated with vaccination spanned spike, dominating at 160-218 and 743-854.

This receptor was taken from an adult who received the AZD1222 COVID-19 vaccine. Specimen: peripheral blood, collected 28 days after the second AZD1222 dose. The genes are TRBV7-9 and TRBJ2-7; D may correspond to TRBD1 or TRBD2 (5 bases each). The CDR3 DNA sequence: TGTGCCAGCAGCTTAGGGCCCGGCCGGGACCATAATTCCTACGAGCAGTACTTC. Amino acid sequence: CASSLGPGRDHNSYEQYF.